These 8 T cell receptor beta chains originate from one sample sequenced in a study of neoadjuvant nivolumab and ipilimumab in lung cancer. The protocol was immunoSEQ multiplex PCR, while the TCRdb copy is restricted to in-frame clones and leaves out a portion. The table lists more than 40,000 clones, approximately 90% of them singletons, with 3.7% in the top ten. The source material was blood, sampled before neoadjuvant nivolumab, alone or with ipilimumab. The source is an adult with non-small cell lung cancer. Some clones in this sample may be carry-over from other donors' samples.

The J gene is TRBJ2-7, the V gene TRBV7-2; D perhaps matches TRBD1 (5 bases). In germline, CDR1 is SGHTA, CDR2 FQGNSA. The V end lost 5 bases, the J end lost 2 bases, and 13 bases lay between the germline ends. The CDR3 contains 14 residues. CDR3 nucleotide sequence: TGTGCCAGCAGCCTCGGTACAGGACCCTACGAGCAGTACTTC. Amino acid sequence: CASSLGTGPYEQYF.

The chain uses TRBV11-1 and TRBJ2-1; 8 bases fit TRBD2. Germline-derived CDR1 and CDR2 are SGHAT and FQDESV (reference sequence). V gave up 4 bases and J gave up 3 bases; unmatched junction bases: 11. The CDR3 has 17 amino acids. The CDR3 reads CASSSLVAGRGYNEQFF. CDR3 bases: TGTGCCAGCAGCTCCCTTGTAGCGGGAAGGGGCTACAATGAGCAGTTCTTC.

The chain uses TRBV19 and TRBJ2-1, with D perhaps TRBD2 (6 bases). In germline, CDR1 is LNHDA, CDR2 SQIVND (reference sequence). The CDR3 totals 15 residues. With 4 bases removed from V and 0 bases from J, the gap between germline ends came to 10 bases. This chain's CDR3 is CASSSGESSYNEQFF. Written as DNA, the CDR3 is TGTGCCAGTAGTAGCGGGGAAAGCTCCTACAATGAGCAGTTCTTC.

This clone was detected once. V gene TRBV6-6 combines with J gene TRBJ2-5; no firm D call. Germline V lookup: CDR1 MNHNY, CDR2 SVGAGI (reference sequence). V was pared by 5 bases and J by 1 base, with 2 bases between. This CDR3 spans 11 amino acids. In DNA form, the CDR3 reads TGTGCCAGCAGTACCCAAGAGACCCAGTACTTC. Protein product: CASSTQETQYF.

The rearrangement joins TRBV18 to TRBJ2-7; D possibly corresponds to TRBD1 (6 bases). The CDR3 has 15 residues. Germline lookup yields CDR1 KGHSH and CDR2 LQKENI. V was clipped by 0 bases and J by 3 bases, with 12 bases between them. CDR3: CASSPPNRANYEQYF. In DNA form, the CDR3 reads TGTGCCAGCTCACCACCGAACAGGGCTAACTACGAGCAGTACTTC.

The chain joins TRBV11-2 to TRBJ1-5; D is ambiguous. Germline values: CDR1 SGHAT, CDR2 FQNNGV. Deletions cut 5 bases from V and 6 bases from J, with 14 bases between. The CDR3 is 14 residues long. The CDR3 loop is CASSPAGSSQPQHF. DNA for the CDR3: TGTGCCAGCAGCCCGGCGGGATCTTCTCAGCCCCAGCATTTT.

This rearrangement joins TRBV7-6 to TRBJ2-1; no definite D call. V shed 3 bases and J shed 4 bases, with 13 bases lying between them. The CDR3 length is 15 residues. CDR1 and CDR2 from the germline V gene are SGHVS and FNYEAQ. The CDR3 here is CASSFRAKAYNEQFF. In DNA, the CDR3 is TGTGCCAGCAGCTTCCGGGCGAAGGCTTACAATGAGCAGTTCTTC. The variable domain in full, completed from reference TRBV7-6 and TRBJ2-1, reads GAGVSQSPRYKVTKRGQDVALRCDPISGHVSLYWYRQALGQGPEFLTYFNYEAQQDKSGLPNDRFSAERPEGSISTLTIQRTEQRDSAMYRCASSFRAKAYNEQFFGPGTRLTVL.

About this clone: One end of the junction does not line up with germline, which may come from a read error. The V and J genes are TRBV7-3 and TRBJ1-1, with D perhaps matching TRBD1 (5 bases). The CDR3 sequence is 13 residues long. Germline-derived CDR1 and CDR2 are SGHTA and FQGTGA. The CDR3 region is CASSITGNTEAFF. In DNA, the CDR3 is TGTGCCAGCAGCATAACAGGGAACACTGAAGCTTTCTTT.